The next 30 T cell receptor beta chains were all read from a single sample in a study of blood T cell repertoires in COVID-19. Some clones are missing from TCRdb's copy, which holds only in-frame ones; the method was immunoSEQ multiplex PCR. The sample holds some 150,000 clones; around four fifths are singletons and the top ten take 4% to 4.5%. Material: PBMCs or T cells enriched from blood (not recorded which). Receptor source: a woman between 45 and 60 years old who had recovered from COVID-19.

The rearrangement joins TRBV6-2 or TRBV6-3 to TRBJ2-5; no firm D call. V was clipped by 0 bases and J by 1 base, with 6 bases between them. Germline loops: CDR1 MNHEY, CDR2 SVGEGT. This CDR3 is built from 14 residues. The CDR3, as DNA: TGTGCCAGCAGTTACTCTAACTCCCAAGAGACCCAGTACTTC. Translation: CASSYSNSQETQYF.

The V gene is TRBV7-3, the J gene TRBJ1-1; D gene uncertain. The CDR3 is 13 residues long. The germline V gene has CDR1 SGHTA and CDR2 FQGTGA. Trimming stripped 5 bases from V and 5 bases from J, with 12 bases between. For the CDR3, the DNA is TGTGCCAGCAGCAGACTAGGTGATACTGAAGCTTTCTTT. This encodes CASSRLGDTEAFF.

The chain carries TRBV19 and TRBJ2-7; 13 nucleotides line up with TRBD2. Germline CDR1 is LNHDA and CDR2 is SQIVND (reference sequence). V dropped 6 bases and J dropped 4; count of bases not matched to a gene: 6. This CDR3 region has 15 residues. CDR3 in amino acids: CASRQTSGGRYEQYV. DNA for the CDR3: TGTGCCAGTAGGCAGACTAGCGGGGGGCGATACGAGCAGTACGTC.

This chain links TRBV7-2 with TRBJ2-1; TRBD1 is a possible D gene (6 bases). The V end was cut by 2 bases, the J end by 7 bases, with 15 bases between. The CDR3 loop spans 15 amino acids. Germline CDR1 is SGHTA and CDR2 is FQGNSA. CDR3 in amino acids: CASSLRGGGSNEQFF. The CDR3 DNA is TGTGCCAGCAGCTTACGTGGGGGCGGCAGTAATGAGCAGTTCTTC.

The table lists this clone with a few counts. This rearrangement joins TRBV5-4 to TRBJ1-2; D gene ambiguous. The germline gives CDR1 SGHNT, CDR2 YYREEE (reference sequence). The CDR3 is 14 amino acids. V was shortened by 3 bases and J by 4 bases, with 13 bases between the two germline ends. The CDR3 is CASSSTTLTYGYTF. CDR3 nucleotide sequence: TGTGCCAGCAGCTCAACTACACTGACCTATGGCTACACCTTC.

The chain couples TRBV6-2 or TRBV6-3 to TRBJ2-2, with TRBD2 matching over 11 bases. Germline assignment: CDR1 MNHEY and CDR2 SVGEGT. The V gene end was trimmed by 6 bases and the J gene end by 4 bases; junction bases not matched to a gene: 10. This CDR3 region has 17 residues. CDR3 DNA: TGTGCCAGCAGCCTTCCCCTAGCGGGAGGCACCACCGGGGAGCTGTTTTTT. Translation gives CASSLPLAGGTTGELFF.

The rearrangement links TRBV19 to TRBJ2-1, with no clear D. V lost 6 bases and J 7 bases, leaving 7 bases between the germline ends. Germline values: CDR1 LNHDA, CDR2 SQIVND (reference sequence). The CDR3 is 11 amino acids. The CDR3 is CASRNGNEQFF. The CDR3 DNA follows: TGTGCCAGTAGGAACGGGAATGAGCAGTTCTTC.

This clone was observed a single time. The chain is built from TRBV5-6 and TRBJ2-3, with no clear D. In germline, CDR1 is SGHDT, CDR2 YYEEEE. This CDR3 is built from 14 residues. With 0 bases removed from V and 0 bases from J, the gap between germline ends came to 5 bases. The DNA for the CDR3 is TGTGCCAGCAGCTTGGTCCCTAGCACAGATACGCAGTATTTT. Encoded protein: CASSLVPSTDTQYF.

This clone came up once. V is TRBV7-8 and J is TRBJ2-1; 8 nucleotides line up with TRBD2. With 6 bases clipped from V and 1 base from J, the junction kept 17 bases outside the gene matches. This CDR3 is built from 19 residues. Germline V gene sequence: CDR1 SGHVS, CDR2 FQNEAQ. Here the CDR3 DNA reads TGTGCCAGCAGACCCACAGGGCTAGCGGGCCCCTATTCCTACAATGAGCAGTTCTTC. It translates to CASRPTGLAGPYSYNEQFF.

This chain links TRBV7-2 with TRBJ1-3; D unresolved. Germline V lookup: CDR1 SGHTA, CDR2 FQGNSA. With 1 base removed from V and 4 bases from J, the gap between germline ends came to 8 bases. The CDR3 spans 14 residues. CDR3 loop: CASSLDGTGNTIYF. The CDR3 nucleotides are TGTGCCAGCAGCTTAGATGGCACAGGAAACACCATATATTTT. Full variable domain (outside the CDR3, taken from reference TRBV7-2 and TRBJ1-3): GAGVSQSPSNKVTEKGKDVELRCDPISGHTALYWYRQSLGQGLEFLIYFQGNSAPDKSGLPSDRFSAERTGGSVSTLTIQRTQQEDSAVYLCASSLDGTGNTIYFGEGSWLTVV.

V is TRBV7-9 and J is TRBJ1-6, with unresolved D. CDR1 is SEHNR and CDR2 is FQNEAQ in the germline V gene (reference sequence). The CDR3 contains 16 residues. V gave up 3 bases and J gave up 0 bases, with 9 bases separating them. In DNA form, the CDR3 reads TGTGCCAGCAGCTTCAGTGGGAGCTCCTATAATTCACCCCTCCACTTT. Translated: CASSFSGSSYNSPLHF.

CDR3 sequence: CAFAPDRGNYGYTF. The CDR3 nucleotides are TGTGCCTTTGCTCCGGACAGGGGGAACTATGGCTACACCTTC. The chain links TRBV30 to TRBJ1-2, with 10 bases identical to TRBD1. V was pared by 7 bases and J by 2 bases, with 7 bases of the junction left unmatched. Germline CDR1 is GTSNPN and CDR2 is SVGIG (reference sequence). The CDR3 is made up of 14 amino acids.

This chain joins TRBV19 and TRBJ1-1; 9 bases are a match to TRBD1. The ends lost 6 bases at V and 3 bases at J; junction bases unmatched: 2. The germline gives CDR1 LNHDA, CDR2 SQIVND (reference sequence). This CDR3 has 13 amino acids. This chain's CDR3 is CASRRTGDTEAFF. CDR3 sequence (DNA): TGTGCCAGTAGGCGGACAGGGGACACTGAAGCTTTCTTT.

The V gene is TRBV4-1, the J gene TRBJ1-5; TRBD1 might be the D (6 bases). This CDR3 has 15 residues. The ends were cut back, 4 bases at V and 3 bases at J, with 13 bases in the middle. Germline V gives CDR1 MGHRA, CDR2 YSYEKL. This CDR3 is CASSLGSGDNQPQHF. In DNA, the CDR3 is TGCGCCAGCAGCCTAGGGTCAGGGGACAATCAGCCCCAGCATTTT.

The chain has TRBV29-1 and TRBJ1-1, with D possibly matching TRBD1 (5 bases). Trimming took off 2 bases at V and 5 bases at J, with 12 bases between the two ends. CDR1 is SQVTM and CDR2 is ANQGSEA in the germline V gene. This CDR3 comprises 13 residues. DNA for the CDR3: TGCAGCGTTGAATTGCAGGGTTCGACTGAAGCTTTCTTT. This translates into CSVELQGSTEAFF.

The chain carries TRBV5-4 and TRBJ2-2; TRBD1 aligns across 11 bases. V trimming: 4 bases; J trimming: 8 bases; junction bases outside the gene matches: 10. This CDR3 contains 16 residues. Germline V gives CDR1 SGHNT, CDR2 YYREEE (reference sequence). The CDR3 loop is CASSVGQGALEGELFF. The CDR3 DNA follows: TGTGCCAGCAGCGTAGGACAGGGGGCGCTGGAAGGGGAGCTGTTTTTT. The full variable domain, with the rest looked up from reference TRBV5-4 and TRBJ2-2, is ETGVTQSPTHLIKTRGQQVTLRCSSQSGHNTVSWYQQALGQGPQFIFQYYREEENGRGNFPPRFSGLQFPNYSSELNVNALELDDSALYLCASSVGQGALEGELFFGEGSRLTVL.

The chain carries TRBV20-1 and TRBJ1-1, with a weak D call TRBD1 (5 bases). This CDR3 comprises 13 residues. Germline values: CDR1 DFQATT, CDR2 SNEGSKA (reference sequence). V gave up 3 bases and J gave up 1 base, with 9 bases separating them. This CDR3 reads CSASSQENTEAFF. CDR3 sequence (DNA): TGCAGTGCTAGTTCACAGGAGAACACTGAAGCTTTCTTT.

The chain combines TRBV5-6 with TRBJ2-3, with 10 bases that match TRBD2. Trimming removed 1 base from V and 4 bases from J; junction bases left unmatched: 9. This CDR3 spans 17 amino acids. Germline CDR1 SGHDT, CDR2 YYEEEE. For the CDR3, the DNA is TGTGCCAGCAGCTTGTTCAGCGGGGGGGCCGTCGCAGATACGCAGTATTTT. It specifies CASSLFSGGAVADTQYF.

The V and J genes are TRBV11-3 and TRBJ2-5; 12 bases match TRBD2. The CDR3 covers 14 residues. The trim removed 5 bases at V and 6 bases at J, leaving 4 bases unmatched. Germline V gene lookup returns CDR1 SGHNT and CDR2 YENEEA. The CDR3 reads CASSQTSGRQTQYF. The CDR3 nucleotides read TGTGCCAGCAGCCAGACTAGCGGGAGACAGACCCAGTACTTC.

This clone was detected only once. The chain has TRBV30 and TRBJ1-4, with D possibly matching TRBD1 (5 bases). V was shortened by 6 bases and J by 4 bases, with 9 bases between the two germline ends. Germline loops: CDR1 GTSNPN, CDR2 SVGIG (reference sequence). CDR3 length: 12 residues. The CDR3 loop reads CACGDYNEKLFF. The CDR3 DNA reads as TGTGCCTGTGGGGACTATAATGAAAAACTGTTTTTT.

This rearrangement joins TRBV7-9 to TRBJ2-2; no reliable D call. Germline V lookup: CDR1 SEHNR, CDR2 FQNEAQ (reference sequence). V lost 2 bases to trimming and J lost 8 bases, with 9 bases between them. The CDR3 spans 13 residues. The CDR3 DNA is TGTGCCAGCAGCTTAATCTCTTTGGGGGAGCTGTTTTTT. It encodes CASSLISLGELFF.

Details on this clone: A read error may be the cause here, since a much bigger clone is one base away. This chain joins TRBV7-9 and TRBJ1-1, with 7 bases matching TRBD1. This CDR3 is built from 13 residues. CDR1 and CDR2 from the germline V gene are SEHNR and FQNEAQ (reference sequence). The V and J ends lost 5 bases and 2 bases, in that order; junction bases with no gene match: 2. CDR3 protein: CASSRTGNTEAFF. CDR3 bases: TGTGCCAGCAGCCGGACAGGAAACACTGAAGCTTTCTTT.

V and J are TRBV5-1 and TRBJ1-5; D is ambiguous. This CDR3 has 15 amino acids. V dropped 2 bases and J dropped 0 bases, with 9 bases sitting between them. CDR1 is SGHRS, CDR2 YFSETQ, per germline. CDR3 coding DNA: TGCGCCAGCAGCTTAGAGGGTTATAGCAATCAGCCCCAGCATTTT. It specifies CASSLEGYSNQPQHF.

This chain uses TRBV11-2 with TRBJ2-7; 10 bases fit TRBD2. CDR3 length equals 13 residues. From germline, CDR1 is SGHAT and CDR2 FQNNGV. Trimming took 8 bases from V and 4 from J; bases not matched to a gene: 5. In nucleotides, the CDR3 is TGTGCCAGCGGGTCTAGCGGGGGTTACGAGCAGTACGTC. It translates to CASGSSGGYEQYV.

The chain links TRBV11-2 to TRBJ2-7; D call uncertain. Trimming left V 0 bases short and J 0 bases short, with 6 bases between. Germline V gene sequence: CDR1 SGHAT, CDR2 FQNNGV. The CDR3 extends over 14 amino acids. The CDR3 DNA reads TGTGCCAGCAGCTTAGATCCCCGCTCCTACGAGCAGTACGTC. This sequence encodes CASSLDPRSYEQYV.

J is TRBJ2-3 and V is TRBV5-1; no clear D gene. The CDR3 runs 14 residues. Germline V gene lookup returns CDR1 SGHRS and CDR2 YFSETQ. V was clipped by 0 bases and J by 0 bases, with 5 bases between them. In DNA form, the CDR3 reads TGCGCCAGCAGCTTGGATCCTAGCACAGATACGCAGTATTTT. It translates to CASSLDPSTDTQYF.

This clone occurred a few times. The V gene is TRBV5-5, the J gene TRBJ1-5; a possible D gene is TRBD1 (6 bases). V was pared by 0 bases and J by 6 bases, with 13 bases between. This CDR3 is 15 amino acids long. Germline loops: CDR1 SGHKS, CDR2 YYEKEE (reference sequence). CDR3 residues: CASSLAPGGGQPQHF. The CDR3 DNA is TGTGCCAGCAGCTTGGCACCGGGAGGGGGTCAGCCCCAGCATTTT.

V gene TRBV3-1 (or the pseudogene TRBV3-2) combines with J gene TRBJ2-2; perhaps TRBD2 as D (6 bases). The CDR3 consists of 15 residues. V was cut by 5 bases and J by 6 bases, with 16 bases left in between. In germline, CDR1 is LGHDT, CDR2 YNNKEL (reference sequence). DNA of the CDR3: TGTGCCAGCAGCAAACCGGGACTCTTCTCCGGGGAGCTGTTTTTT. Protein: CASSKPGLFSGELFF.

In this sample, this clone turned up a few times. CDR3 bases: TGTGCCAGCAGCTTGCCCGGGACAGGGGATGGCTACACCTTC. This gives the protein CASSLPGTGDGYTF. The chain has TRBV5-4 and TRBJ1-2; 10 bases are shared with TRBD1. The V segment lost 1 base and the J segment 6 bases; nucleotides outside the gene matches: 3. Per the germline V gene, CDR1 is SGHNT and CDR2 is YYREEE (reference sequence). This CDR3 is 14 amino acids long.

CDR3 in amino acids: CASSPLRGGDQPQHF. The CDR3 DNA reads as TGTGCCAGCTCACCACTGCGTGGAGGAGATCAGCCCCAGCATTTT. The rearrangement links TRBV18 to TRBJ1-5; D unclear. Looked up from germline, CDR1 is KGHSH and CDR2 is LQKENI. The CDR3 extends over 15 amino acids. The V and J ends lost 1 base and 5 bases respectively, with 12 bases between them.